This T cell receptor (beta chain) was identified during a study of shared clonotypes between healthy human individuals. General observations from the study: Among non-shared clonotypes, generation probabilities were lower than among those shared by all four donors. Apart from blood, nothing was sampled; tissue repertoires likely differ.

As concerns this clone: Its specificity is not known.

As processed by the authors: ImmunoSEQ supplied junction-only sequences lacking quality scores, so filtering was different. TCRdb's table, derived via immunoSEQ multiplex PCR, lists solely in-frame clones and lacks some. V and J calls plus clone size are reproduced from that table; the DNA served to infer D and trimming. The sample gives more than 2 million clones, 93% of which show up once; over 1.5% is in the top ten. V lost 2 bases to trimming and J lost 4 bases; unmatched junction nucleotides: 16. Germline CDR1 is GTSNPN and CDR2 is SVGIG (reference sequence). The CDR3 consists of 17 residues. Naive CD8 cells were CD45RO-negative, positively selected for CCR7, excluding terminally differentiated effector memory CD45RA+ cells. Free of recent acute infections or vaccinations, the donors were healthy HIV-negative adults.

Sequenced: naive CD8+ T cells from PBMCs. The sequence was obtained from a man between 18 and 29 years old in good health. Some clones in this sample may be carry-over from other donors' samples. This sequence joins TRBV30 and TRBJ1-1, with 7 bases fitting TRBD1. CDR3 sequence: CAWSTEAVDRVVTEAFF. As DNA, the CDR3 is TGTGCCTGGAGTACCGAAGCGGTAGACAGGGTGGTCACTGAAGCTTTCTTT.